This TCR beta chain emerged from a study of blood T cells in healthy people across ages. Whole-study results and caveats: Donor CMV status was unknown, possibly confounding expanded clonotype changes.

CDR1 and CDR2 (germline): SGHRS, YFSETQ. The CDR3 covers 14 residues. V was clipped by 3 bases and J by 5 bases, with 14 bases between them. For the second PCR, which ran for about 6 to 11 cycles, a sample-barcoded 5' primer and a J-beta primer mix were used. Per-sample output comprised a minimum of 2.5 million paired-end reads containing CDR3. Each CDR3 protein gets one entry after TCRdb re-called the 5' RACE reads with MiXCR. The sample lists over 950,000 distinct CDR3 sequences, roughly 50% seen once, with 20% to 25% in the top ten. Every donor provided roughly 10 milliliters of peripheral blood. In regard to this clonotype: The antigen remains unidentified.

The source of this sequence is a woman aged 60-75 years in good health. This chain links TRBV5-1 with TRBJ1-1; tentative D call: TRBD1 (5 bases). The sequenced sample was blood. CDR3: CASSYERGGTEAFF. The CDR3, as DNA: TGCGCCAGCAGCTACGAAAGGGGTGGGACTGAAGCTTTCTTT.